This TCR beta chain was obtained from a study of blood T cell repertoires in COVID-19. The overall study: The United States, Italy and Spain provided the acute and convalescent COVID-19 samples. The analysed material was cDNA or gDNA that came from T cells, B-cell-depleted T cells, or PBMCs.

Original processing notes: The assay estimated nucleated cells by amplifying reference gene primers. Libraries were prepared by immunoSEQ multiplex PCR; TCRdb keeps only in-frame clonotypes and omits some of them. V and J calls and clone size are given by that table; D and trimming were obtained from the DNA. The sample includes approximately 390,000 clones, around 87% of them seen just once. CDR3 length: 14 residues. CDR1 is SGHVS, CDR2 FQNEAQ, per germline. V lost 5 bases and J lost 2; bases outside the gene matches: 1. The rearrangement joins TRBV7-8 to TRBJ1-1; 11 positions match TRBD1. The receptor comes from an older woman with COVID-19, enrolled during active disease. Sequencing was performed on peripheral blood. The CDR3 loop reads CASSRTGGNTEAFF. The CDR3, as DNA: TGTGCCAGCAGCCGGACAGGGGGCAACACTGAAGCTTTCTTT. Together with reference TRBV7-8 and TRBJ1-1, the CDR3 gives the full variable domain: GAGVSQSPRYKVAKRGQDVALRCDPISGHVSLFWYQQALGQGPEFLTYFQNEAQLDKSGLPSDRFFAERPEGSVSTLKIQRTQQEDSAVYLCASSRTGGNTEAFFGQGTRLTVV.